One and the same sample provided the 23 T cell receptor beta chains below, sequenced in a study of CD8+CD57+ T cells in acquired aplastic anemia. Patients chosen for sequencing had CD8+CD57+ cells that had expanded, as shown by flow cytometry. The TCR beta profiling, which covered VDJ combination and CDR3 sequence, was carried out using genomic DNA as the template. TCRdb itself ran the reads through MiXCR, one entry per CDR3 protein. The sample records about 120,000 distinct CDR3 sequences, roughly 55% being singletons. Sample: sorted CD4+, CD8+, or CD8+CD57+ T cells (not recorded which) from PBMCs. These receptors were taken from a human donor with aplastic anemia.

As regards this clonotype: This CDR3 fails to terminate in the conserved phenylalanine or tryptophan, so it likely reflects a read error. It is unclear where the CDR3 begins or ends on the DNA, so no DNA is shown, and the CDR3 is as TCRdb lists it. The chain has TRBV15 and TRBJ1-6. Both ends counted, the CDR3 spans 17 residues. Germline CDR1 LNHNV, CDR2 YYDKDF (reference sequence). The CDR3 is CATSRGALWEAESPLHL.

The count of this clonotype is one. The chain joins TRBV6-5 to TRBJ2-7, with D possibly being TRBD1 (7 bases). V was shortened by 2 bases and J by 8 bases, with 25 bases between the two germline ends. This CDR3 has 17 residues. Germline V lookup: CDR1 MNHEY, CDR2 SVGAGI. CDR3 region: CASSYRGGDRSPTKQYF. CDR3 nucleotides: TGTGCCAGCAGTTACAGGGGCGGGGACAGATCTCCTACCAAGCAGTACTTC.

The rearrangement links TRBV5-1 to TRBJ2-5; 8 bases align to TRBD2. This CDR3 has 13 residues. From germline, CDR1 is SGHRS and CDR2 YFSETQ. J gave up 4 bases and V 5 bases, and 4 bases lay outside the gene matches. The CDR3 spells CASSSGAGETQYF. Here the CDR3 DNA reads TGCGCCAGCAGTAGCGGGGCGGGAGAGACCCAGTACTTC. Drawing the rest from reference TRBV5-1 and TRBJ2-5, the complete variable domain is KAGVTQTPRYLIKTRGQQVTLSCSPISGHRSVSWYQQTPGQGLQFLFEYFSETQRNKGNFPGRFSGRQFSNSRSEMNVSTLELGDSALYLCASSSGAGETQYFGPGTRLLVL.

The chain has TRBV2 and TRBJ1-2; TRBD1 is a possible D gene (6 bases). Germline lookup yields CDR1 SNHLY and CDR2 FYNNEI. This CDR3 has 13 residues. The V end lost 6 bases, the J end lost 7 bases, and 15 bases lay between the germline ends. The CDR3 DNA sequence: TGTGCCAGCAGCCACACAGGGTCCGGTGGCTACACCTTC. Amino acid sequence: CASSHTGSGGYTF.

V gene TRBV29-1 combines with J gene TRBJ1-1; D is unresolved. With 3 bases removed from V and 7 bases from J, the gap between germline ends came to 6 bases. Germline-derived CDR1 and CDR2 are SQVTM and ANQGSEA. The CDR3 spans 10 residues. This CDR3 reads CSVEADEAFF. In DNA, the CDR3 is TGCAGCGTTGAGGCTGATGAAGCTTTCTTT.

The J gene is TRBJ1-1, the V gene TRBV19, with a weak D call TRBD1 (6 bases). Germline-derived CDR1 and CDR2 are LNHDA and SQIVND (reference sequence). V gave up 4 bases and J gave up 5 bases, with 17 bases separating them. The CDR3 runs 15 residues. The chain's CDR3 is CASSRDYRAGTEAFF. In DNA, the CDR3 is TGTGCCAGTAGTAGGGATTACAGGGCTGGGACTGAAGCTTTCTTT.

CDR3: CASSSTGGSLEQYF. In nucleotides, the CDR3 is TGTGCCAGCAGCTCAACAGGGGGAAGCCTCGAGCAGTACTTC. The V gene is TRBV7-9, the J gene TRBJ2-7; 8 bases are a match to TRBD1. Trimming at V came to 4 bases and at J to 6 bases, leaving 8 bases not matched to a gene. This CDR3 is 14 amino acids long. Germline CDR1 and CDR2: SEHNR and FQNEAQ (reference sequence).

The chain is built from TRBV2 and TRBJ2-2; D gene unclear. Between the trimmed V and J ends, which lost 4 bases and 7 bases, there was a span of 10 bases. Germline loops: CDR1 SNHLY, CDR2 FYNNEI. The CDR3 consists of 13 residues. CDR3 in amino acids: CASSGQVVGELFF. CDR3 nucleotide sequence: TGTGCCAGCAGTGGGCAGGTGGTCGGGGAGCTGTTTTTT.

The chain carries TRBV7-9 and TRBJ2-7; D unclear. V lost 5 bases and J 0 bases, leaving 8 bases between the germline ends. The length of the CDR3 is 13 residues. CDR1 and CDR2 (germline): SEHNR, FQNEAQ (reference sequence). CDR3 nucleotide sequence: TGTGCCAGCAGCAGAGTGGGCTCCTACGAGCAGTACTTC. Encoded protein: CASSRVGSYEQYF.

V is TRBV6-1 and J is TRBJ2-3; D is perhaps TRBD2 (6 bases). This CDR3 has 14 residues. The V end was cut by 6 bases, the J end by 2 bases, with 12 bases between. Looked up from germline, CDR1 is MNHNS and CDR2 is SASEGT. The CDR3 region has the DNA TGTGCCAGCAGCGGGAGTCTTCACACAGATACGCAGTATTTT. Its protein product is CASSGSLHTDTQYF.

There are many counts of this clonotype. This chain joins TRBV7-3 and TRBJ2-1; D is perhaps TRBD2 (7 bases). Trimming cost V 5 bases and J 8 bases, with 10 bases left between them. Per the germline V gene, CDR1 is SGHTA and CDR2 is FQGTGA. CDR3 length equals 12 residues. DNA for the CDR3: TGTGCCAGCAGCCCGGGGGGCGATGAGCAGTTCTTC. It codes for CASSPGGDEQFF.

The chain combines TRBV7-7 with TRBJ2-5; 9 nucleotides agree with TRBD1. The CDR3 sequence is 13 residues long. V was pared by 5 bases and J by 5 bases, with 3 bases of the junction left unmatched. CDR1 and CDR2 (germline): SSHAT, FNYEAQ (reference sequence). Here the CDR3 reads CASSPDRGETQYF. In nucleotides, the CDR3 is TGTGCCAGCAGCCCGGACAGGGGCGAGACCCAGTACTTC.

This chain connects TRBV10-3 to TRBJ2-7; 8 nucleotides agree with TRBD2. The V gene end was trimmed by 4 bases and the J gene end by 2 bases; junction bases not matched to a gene: 10. The CDR3 runs to 16 residues. In germline, CDR1 is ENHRY, CDR2 SYGVKD. CDR3 DNA sequence: TGTGCCATCAGTGGAGTTAGCGGGAAGGACCCCTACGAGCAGTACTTC. Protein sequence: CAISGVSGKDPYEQYF.

The gene calls are TRBV12-3 or TRBV12-4 and TRBJ1-1; D is uncertain. With 5 bases removed from V and 6 bases from J, the gap between germline ends came to 13 bases. This CDR3 contains 13 residues. The CDR3 DNA sequence: TGTGCCAGCAGTAGCTTCCGACAATCTGAAGCTTTCTTT. The encoded protein is CASSSFRQSEAFF.

The chain has TRBV20-1 and TRBJ2-5; D is undetermined. The CDR3 runs to 12 residues. From germline, CDR1 is DFQATT and CDR2 SNEGSKA (reference sequence). The CDR3 bases are TGCAGGCCGGACGGAGTCCAAGAGACCCAGTACTTC. Translated, it gives CRPDGVQETQYF.

The V gene is TRBV7-9, the J gene TRBJ1-2; 8 bases are shared with TRBD1. The germline V gene has CDR1 SEHNR and CDR2 FQNEAQ (reference sequence). The J segment lost 6 bases and the V segment lost 3 bases, leaving 6 bases of the junction unmatched. The CDR3 is 14 residues long. The CDR3 spells CASSFGQGVDGYTF. The CDR3 bases are TGTGCCAGCAGCTTCGGACAGGGAGTAGATGGCTACACCTTC.

V and J are TRBV6-5 and TRBJ1-1; 7 bases map to TRBD1. This CDR3 comprises 13 residues. The germline gives CDR1 MNHEY, CDR2 SVGAGI. J was trimmed by 4 bases and V by 2 bases; bases with no gene match: 1. CDR3 region: CASSYGTATEAFF. DNA for the CDR3: TGTGCCAGCAGTTACGGGACAGCCACTGAAGCTTTCTTT.

The chain links TRBV6-2 or TRBV6-3 to TRBJ2-1, with D perhaps matching TRBD2 (5 bases). This CDR3 comprises 12 residues. Trimming stripped 8 bases from V and 9 bases from J, with 14 bases between. Germline assignment: CDR1 MNHEY and CDR2 SVGEGT. The CDR3 protein is CASGPPAGEQFF. The CDR3 coding sequence is TGTGCCAGCGGTCCTCCGGCGGGTGAGCAGTTCTTC.

Regarding this clonotype: One junction end does not reproduce the germline sequence, and a read error may be involved. V usage is TRBV20-1 and J usage is TRBJ2-7; 9 positions match TRBD2. CDR3 length: 14 residues. CDR1 and CDR2 (germline): DFQATT, SNEGSKA (reference sequence). CDR3 in DNA: TGCAGTGCTAGACCTGACGGAGCGGGGGGCTCTTTCCCCTTC. Its translation is CSARPDGAGGSFPF.

This rearrangement joins TRBV30 to TRBJ2-7; possibly TRBD1 for D (6 bases). This CDR3 region has 14 residues. Trimming left V 1 base short and J 0 bases short, with 10 bases between. From germline, CDR1 is GTSNPN and CDR2 SVGIG (reference sequence). The CDR3 coding sequence is TGTGCCTGGAGTGGCTGGACAGTCTCCTACGAGCAGTACTTC. It encodes CAWSGWTVSYEQYF.

In this sample, this clonotype turned up once. V is TRBV11-2 and J is TRBJ2-6; no reliable D call. CDR1 is SGHAT and CDR2 is FQNNGV in the germline V gene. Deletions cut 5 bases from V and 0 bases from J, with 17 bases between. This CDR3 is 18 amino acids long. CDR3 sequence: CASSPLASDISGANVLTF. The CDR3 DNA reads as TGTGCCAGCAGCCCTTTGGCCTCAGACATCTCTGGGGCCAACGTCCTGACTTTC.

The gene calls are TRBV19 and TRBJ2-3; D could derive from TRBD1 or TRBD2 (5 bases each). Germline CDR1 LNHDA, CDR2 SQIVND (reference sequence). Trimming pared 7 bases from V and 3 bases from J, leaving 11 bases between. This CDR3 has 13 amino acids. The CDR3 nucleotides are TGTGCCAGTAATCAGGGACCTACAGATACGCAGTATTTT. It specifies CASNQGPTDTQYF. The variable domain in full, completed from reference TRBV19 and TRBJ2-3, reads DGGITQSPKYLFRKEGQNVTLSCEQNLNHDAMYWYRQDPGQGLRLIYYSQIVNDFQKGDIAEGYSVSREKKESFPLTVTSAQKNPTAFYLCASNQGPTDTQYFGPGTRLTVL.

This clonotype was seen only a few times. It may be a read error: a sequence one base away is much more abundant. This chain links TRBV2 with TRBJ2-4; perhaps TRBD1 as D (7 bases). Germline CDR1 is SNHLY and CDR2 is FYNNEI. The CDR3 loop spans 12 amino acids. Between the trimmed V and J ends, which lost 8 bases and 9 bases, there was a span of 14 bases. CDR3 in DNA: TGTGCCAGCCGCGGGGACAGAAGCATTCAGTACTTC. Its translation: CASRGDRSIQYF. The complete variable domain, with remaining parts taken from reference TRBV2 and TRBJ2-4, reads EPEVTQTPSHQVTQMGQEVILRCVPISNHLYFYWYRQILGQKVEFLVSFYNNEISEKSEIFDDQFSVERPDGSNFTLKIRSTKLEDSAMYFCASRGDRSIQYFGAGTRLSVL.